This entry is about one T cell receptor (beta chain). Its target is unknown. 13 Jbeta primers and 60 Vbeta primers were used for the PCR. Clones were read by immunoSEQ multiplex PCR, and TCRdb kept only the in-frame ones, dropping some. The sample records 100,000 to 150,000 clones, 77% being singletons. This entry is derived from a study of cytomegalovirus exposure and HLA in healthy donors. Findings and caveats of the study: Reported performance of the classifier showed diagnosis of cytomegalovirus status with high specificity and sensitivity. Reports indicate that TCR beta sequences accurately predicted the HLA-A and HLA-B alleles of most subjects. Later analysis indicated greater clonal expansion among HLA-associated TCR beta chains than among equally common other chains. A link between a missense DCLRE1C variant and TCR beta V- and J-gene trimming emerged from a later analysis.

Sequenced sample: PBMCs. This clonotype was sampled from a male donor in good health and CMV-seropositive.

CDR3 in DNA: TGTGCCGCAGGGGGAGACTCCTACAATGAGCAGTTCTTC. Protein product: CAAGGDSYNEQFF. The chain carries TRBV5-4 and TRBJ2-1, with TRBD1 identical over 7 bases. This CDR3 region has 13 residues. Germline values: CDR1 SGHNT, CDR2 YYREEE (reference sequence). V dropped 10 bases and J dropped 0; count of bases not matched to a gene: 4.